Sequencing of this T cell receptor beta chain was carried out in a study of T cells after yellow fever vaccination. Across the study: Low-cell-number fractions were prepared with SMART-Seq v4 Ultra Low Input. Study-wide results and limits: Few clonotypes appeared in both CD4 and CD8 compartments. Any FACS-sorted repertoire could hold abundant clonotypes that contaminate it from the bulk population. The booster response re-showed most primary clones: 96% CD4, approximately 90% CD8.

This CDR3 is 14 amino acids long. V dropped 0 bases and J dropped 3 bases, with 8 bases sitting between them. In germline, CDR1 is SGHAT, CDR2 FQNNGV. With regard to this clonotype: Its antigen is undetermined.

TCRdb re-called the 5' RACE reads through MiXCR, storing one row per CDR3 protein. The sample has just over 250,000 distinct CDR3 sequences, about 5% seen once. The origin of this receptor is a man between 18 and 29 years old who received the YFV17D yellow fever vaccine. Specimen: CD4+ T cells sorted from PBMCs, collected on the day of the yellow fever booster vaccination. The V and J genes are TRBV11-2 and TRBJ2-5; D gene ambiguous. The CDR3 sequence: CASSLEGGKETQYF. In DNA, the CDR3 is TGTGCCAGCAGCTTAGAGGGCGGAAAAGAGACCCAGTACTTC.